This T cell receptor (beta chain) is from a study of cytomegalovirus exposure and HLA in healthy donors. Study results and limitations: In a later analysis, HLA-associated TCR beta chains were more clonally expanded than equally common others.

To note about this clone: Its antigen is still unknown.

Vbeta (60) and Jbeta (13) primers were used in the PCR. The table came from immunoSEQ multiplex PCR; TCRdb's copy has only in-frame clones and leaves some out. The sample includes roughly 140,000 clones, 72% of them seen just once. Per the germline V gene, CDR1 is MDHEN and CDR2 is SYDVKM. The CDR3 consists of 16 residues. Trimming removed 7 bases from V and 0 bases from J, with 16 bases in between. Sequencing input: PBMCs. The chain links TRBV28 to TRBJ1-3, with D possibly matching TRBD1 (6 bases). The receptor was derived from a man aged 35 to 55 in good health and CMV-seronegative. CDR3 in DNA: TGTGCCAGCACCTCCGGGACACCAATCTCTGGAAACACCATATATTTT. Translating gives CASTSGTPISGNTIYF.